Below, one TCR beta chain is given with its context. Its antigen is still unknown. Orbital computed tomography, thyroid ultrasound, TRAb, serum thyroxine and clinical symptoms formed the basis of diagnosis. Isolation of PBMCs was performed using roughly 10 ml of fresh peripheral blood. The sample belongs to a study of Graves' ophthalmopathy and Graves' hyperthyroidism. On the study more broadly: Untreated patients at initial diagnosis provided peripheral blood.

Study observations and caveats: Detection in blood was also observed for most expanded thyroid clonotypes above 0.001 frequency.

RNA transcripts were the template, and TCR beta CDR3 regions were amplified from them. Second-round multiplex PCR came after a first-round RT-PCR that employed HTBI primers. TCRdb reprocessed the multiplex PCR reads with MiXCR, giving one entry per CDR3 protein. There are about 660,000 distinct CDR3 sequences in the sample; roughly 41% occur only once, and 2.5% to 3.5% lies in the top ten. Trimming took 8 bases from V and 2 from J, leaving 14 bases between them. This CDR3 has 14 residues. In germline, CDR1 is SGHTA, CDR2 FQGNSA. The genes are TRBV7-2 and TRBJ2-3; maybe TRBD2 (6 bases). The clonotype comes from an adult man with Graves' ophthalmopathy. Sequencing used peripheral blood. Written as DNA, the CDR3 is TGTGCCAGCTCCAACTCGCGGGACACAGATACGCAGTATTTT. This encodes CASSNSRDTDTQYF.